This TCR beta chain appears in the sequencing data of a study of blood T cell repertoires in COVID-19. Study-level information: Samples representing acute and convalescent COVID-19 were sourced from the United States, Italy and Spain.

Original handling: Reference gene primers were amplified, and this amplification served to estimate nucleated cell counts. Clones were read by immunoSEQ multiplex PCR, and TCRdb kept only the in-frame ones, dropping some. The V and J calls and clone size come from that table; D and trimming were worked out from the DNA. The data hold 300,000 to 350,000 clones, with 90% observed a single time. The cohort comprised adults aged about 18 to 90 years residing in under 25 US areas. Assignment of participants to cohorts was predicated upon participant-reported clinical history. The CDR3 is made up of 15 amino acids. Germline-derived CDR1 and CDR2 are SGHDT and YYEEEE. With 4 bases clipped from V and 7 bases from J, the junction kept 7 bases outside the gene matches.

Sequencing used PBMCs or T cells enriched from blood (not recorded which). This clonotype was obtained from a woman aged 18-29 years with acute COVID-19. The V gene is TRBV5-6, the J gene TRBJ1-6, with TRBD1 matching 8 bases. The CDR3 region has the DNA TGTGCCAGCAGCGCCGGGACAGGAGCCAATTCACCCCTCCACTTT. Its protein is CASSAGTGANSPLHF.